This T cell receptor beta chain was retrieved from a study of T cell responses to AZD1222 COVID-19 vaccine. Using immunoSEQ multiplex PCR, the repertoire was profiled, and TCRdb retains in-frame clones only, with some absent. The sample shows approximately 160,000 clones, about 92% of them seen only once. As for this clone: Its antigen is not known.

Findings and limits, study-wide: In a largely white British group with more females than males, clonal diversity was possibly underestimated. Reportedly, nearly half the spike-specific TCRs target unmutated variant regions. Once two AZD1222 doses were given, Spike-specific TCR breadth and depth went up.

The sequence was collected from an adult in good health. The sample here was peripheral blood, taken on day 0 of AZD1222 vaccination.

This chain's CDR3 is CASSIAGTPTDTQYF. CDR3 bases: TGTGCCAGTAGTATAGCGGGGACCCCCACAGATACGCAGTATTTT. The chain joins TRBV19 to TRBJ2-3, with D perhaps assigned TRBD1 or TRBD2 (5 bases each). The V gene's germline CDR1 is LNHDA and CDR2 SQIVND (reference sequence). V gave up 1 base and J gave up 2 bases, with 10 bases separating them. This CDR3 spans 15 amino acids.